The present entry profiles one T cell receptor (beta chain) with its context. Sample time point: newly diagnosed GD, antithyroid drugs for less than 3 months. PBMCs provided the RNA from which the TCR library was made. Blood from the periphery, 8.5 to 9 milliliters in all, was drawn into EDTA tubes. The sample belongs to a study of regulatory T cells in long-lasting Graves disease. About the research overall: Graves' patients diagnosed newly had used antithyroid drugs under 3 months.

Sequencing libraries for TCR beta were prepared with iRepertoire HTBI primers and Arm-PCR of CDR3 regions. Under the authors' procedure: Identification of gene segments yielded around 63 TRBV and more than eleven TRBJ across samples. TCRdb reprocessed the multiplex PCR reads with MiXCR, giving one entry per CDR3 protein. For this entry, the V and J calls and clone size follow TCRdb and not the study's own pipeline. The sample consists of 380,000 or so distinct CDR3 sequences, 15% to 20% of them appearing once. The CDR3 length is 18 residues. CDR1 is MNHNS, CDR2 SASEGT, per germline. Germline trimming cut 6 bases from V and 7 bases from J; bases unmatched to any gene: 18. In addition, the sample was reused for a study of T cells in Graves' hyperthyroidism and ophthalmopathy.

V gene TRBV6-1 combines with J gene TRBJ1-6, with 7 bases lining up with TRBD1. The TCR was taken from a woman younger than 30 with Graves disease. This specimen consisted of peripheral blood mononuclear cells (PBMCs), obtained at new diagnosis, from a patient treated with antithyroid drugs. The CDR3, as DNA: TGTGCCAGCAGGCCCCGGGACAGAGACCCCCCGGGGAATTCACCCCTCCACTTT. Translated: CASRPRDRDPPGNSPLHF.